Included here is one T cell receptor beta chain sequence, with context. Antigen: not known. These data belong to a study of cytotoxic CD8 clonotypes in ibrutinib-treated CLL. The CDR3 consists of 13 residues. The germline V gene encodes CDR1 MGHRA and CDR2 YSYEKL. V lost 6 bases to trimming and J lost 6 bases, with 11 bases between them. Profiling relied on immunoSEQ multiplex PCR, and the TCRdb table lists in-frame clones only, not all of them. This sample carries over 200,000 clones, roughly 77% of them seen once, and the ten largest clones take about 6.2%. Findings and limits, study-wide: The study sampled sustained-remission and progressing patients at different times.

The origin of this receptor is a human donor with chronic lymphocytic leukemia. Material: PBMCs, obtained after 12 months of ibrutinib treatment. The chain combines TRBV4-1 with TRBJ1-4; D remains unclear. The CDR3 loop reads CASSIGRDEKLFF. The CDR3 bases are TGCGCCAGCAGTATCGGACGGGATGAAAAACTGTTTTTT.